This T cell receptor (beta chain) was recovered during a study of blood T cell repertoires in COVID-19 (dated by TCRdb to the early 2020s). Context from the whole study: The collaborator samples originated in the United States, Italy and Spain and spanned the acute and convalescent phases of COVID-19. The prospective study material was composed of cDNA or gDNA derived from T cells, B-cell-depleted T cells, or PBMCs. Deeply sampled blood TCRbeta repertoires from subjects exposed to, actively infected with, or recovered from COVID-19 were included in the dataset. The repertoires were released in a freely available public database intended as a resource for research on the immune response to SARS-CoV-2. Samples came from the ongoing ImmuneRACE study (first 160 participants) plus 1,254 subjects from 6 global collaborators. The sample metadata nearly always contained a de-identified subject ID, COVID-19 status, age in years and sex. HLA class I and class II types, where available, came from metadata supplied by the sample provider rather than from assay-based typing.

V loses 8 bases at its end and J loses 5 bases; junction bases beyond the gene matches: 4. The CDR3 runs 13 residues from the cysteine to the phenylalanine. This entry keeps only the CDR3 DNA: 39 bases, framed from base 1. CDR1 and CDR2 (SEHNR, FQNEAQ) derive from the germline V gene (reference sequence). Overall results and qualifications from the work: The amount of clinical and demographic metadata varied by source and participant and was provided uncurated.

Participants in the prospective study were aged 18 to 89 years, lived in 20 to 30 United States geographic areas, and enrolled through a virtual design. Cohort assignment in the prospective study relied on participant-reported clinical history from a screening survey and a study questionnaire. Recovered participants in ImmuneRACE Cohort 3 were defined by two consecutive negative NP/OP PCR tests, clearance by a healthcare professional, or resolution of symptoms. In the prospective study, whole blood, serum and a nasopharyngeal or oropharyngeal swab were collected from each participant by mobile phlebotomists. Participants in the prospective study had the option to provide additional blood draws and questionnaires over an approximately 2-month period. Before DNA extraction, prospective study blood samples were shipped either frozen or at room temperature. Regarding this clone: Its antigen target is currently unknown. The sample holds no much larger clone one base away, and base qualities are not on file.

TCRbeta CDR3 regions were amplified from genomic DNA by means of the immunoSEQ Assay, a bias-controlled multiplex PCR. The original methods were these. The number of nucleated cells in each sample was estimated by amplification of reference gene primers within the assay. To quantify the absolute abundance of each unique TCRbeta CDR3 rearrangement, sequence reads were collapsed and filtered. For each sample, productive Simpson clonality was calculated by taking the square root of Simpson's diversity index across productive rearrangements. In TCRdb, the immuneACCESS table is reduced to in-frame sequences with V and J assigned. These tables do not hold every clone; where another copy was compared, an unresolved V gene accounts for under half, and the others remain unexplained. V and J calls plus clone size are reproduced from that table; the DNA served to infer D and trimming. The sample table contains over 400,000 clones; only one count was recorded for approximately 91% of them. The top ten hold just over 8% of the sample.

The receptor's source is a woman in her sixties or seventies who had recovered from COVID-19. The rearranged segments are TRBV7-9 and TRBJ1-2; the central 11 bases match TRBD1. The sample comprised PBMCs or T cells enriched from blood (not recorded which). The sequenced DNA: TGTGCCAGCCCGGGACAGGGGGATTATGGCTACACCTTC. The resulting protein is CASPGQGDYGYTF.